The present T cell receptor (beta chain) was sequenced within a study of cytomegalovirus exposure and HLA in healthy donors. As concerns this clone: The antigen remains unidentified.

It was with 60 Vbeta and 13 Jbeta primers that the PCR ran. Repertoires were generated with immunoSEQ multiplex PCR, while TCRdb's copy carries only in-frame clones and drops some. Of about 210,000 clones listed, around 87% are singletons. The study, taken as a whole, reports: Apparent HLA restriction characterized most CMV-associated TCR beta chains in a later analysis. The records held CMV serostatus as the only immune exposure information. Roughly even sequencing depth across donors was the assumption behind the presence/absence analyses.

This receptor was taken from a boy between 2 and 15 years old in good health and CMV-seronegative. The sequenced material came from PBMCs.

This chain's CDR3 is CASSSPGQGPHGYTF. Written as DNA, the CDR3 is TGTGCCAGCAGTTCCCCCGGACAGGGGCCGCATGGCTACACCTTC. The rearrangement joins TRBV28 to TRBJ1-2; TRBD1 matches 9 bases. Germline values: CDR1 MDHEN, CDR2 SYDVKM. V was pared by 4 bases and J by 6 bases, with 9 bases of the junction left unmatched. The CDR3 is made up of 15 amino acids.